This TCR beta chain is from a study of Ad26.COV2.S vaccination and SARS-CoV-2 variants (dated by TCRdb to about 2021). Regarding the study in general: Donors in the vaccine arm were drawn from COV1001, a phase I-IIa trial of Ad26.COV2.S in healthy adults that was multicentre, randomized, double-blind and placebo-controlled. Trial participants were randomized into five groups of five: low-dose or high-dose Ad26.COV2.S given once or twice, or placebo on both occasions. TCRbeta repertoire sequencing served as the tool for gauging how specific and how broad the SARS-CoV-2-reactive T cell receptors were following Ad26.COV2.S vaccination. Ad26.COV2.S was administered intramuscularly at 5 x 10^10 or 1 x 10^11 viral particles, either as a single shot or as two shots given 56 days apart. Throughout the experiments and outcome assessment, investigators stayed blinded to trial group allocation. The TCR-sequenced set comprised approximately 30 samples: roughly 19 Ad26.COV2.S vaccine recipients, 5 placebo recipients and 8 SARS-CoV-2 convalescent individuals.

The CDR3 runs 15 amino acids, cysteine and phenylalanine included. Just the 45-base CDR3 DNA is kept, in frame starting at base 1. Based on the germline V gene, the CDR1 and CDR2 sequences are MDHEN and SYDVKM. V loses 5 bases at its end and J loses 4 bases; junction bases beyond the gene matches: 8. The paper's findings and limits, for the study overall: Higher spike-specific TCR breadth was observed in Ad26.COV2.S recipients than in placebo recipients (P = 0.0014). The authors noted that the TCR breadth and depth analyses may have underestimated total T cell responses. After vaccination, substantial breadth of spike-specific CD8+ and CD4+ T cell responses was reported. The study lacked the statistical power to compare responses across vaccine doses or regimens. Non-spike TCR breadth was comparable between vaccine and placebo recipients, consistent with the vaccine containing only spike.

Points on this clone: It has no known antigen specificity. Per-base qualities were not stored, and no clone one base away is much larger.

What the treatment or condition label conveys for this sample: around 19 received Ad26.COV2.S at low or high dose, single or two shots; about 5 received placebo; per-sample allocation not given. Repertoires of vaccine and placebo recipients were sequenced from samples collected on day 63 after the first injection. Between 29 July and 7 August 2020, Cohort 1b enrolled some 25 adults aged 18-55 years at one site in Boston, USA. As a vaccine, Ad26.COV2.S was a replication-incompetent adenovirus type 26 vector that expressed a prefusion-stabilized SARS-CoV-2 spike protein derived from the original Wuhan strain. The immunoSEQ Assay was the method used to sequence TCRbeta CDR3 regions. After extraction, genomic DNA underwent amplification by bias-controlled multiplex PCR, followed by high-throughput sequencing. Per the authors' processing: To quantify the absolute abundance of every unique TCRbeta CDR3 region, sequences were collapsed and filtered. T cell fraction was estimated by normalizing TCRbeta template counts to usable DNA, with usable DNA measured through amplification of reference genes found in all nucleated cells. Repertoire TCRs were annotated as SARS-CoV-2-specific when V gene, CDR3 amino acid sequence and J gene were exactly matched to a known reactive TCR set. The reference SARS-CoV-2 TCR set was obtained from MIRA and was filtered for enrichment in COVID-19-positive ImmuneCODE repertoires, whereby public or cross-reactive TCRs were removed. Based on the MIRA antigens, annotated TCRs were further analysed at the level of specific ORF or position within ORF. Depth was the summed frequency of annotated unique rearrangements, while breadth was defined as annotated unique rearrangements over total unique productive rearrangements. TCR breadth was compared between groups using two-sided Wilcoxon rank-sum tests. TCRdb obtained this table from immuneACCESS and retained in-frame rearrangements with V and J assigned. These tables miss some clones; where compared with another copy, unresolved V genes account for less than half of the shortfall, and the remainder is unexplained. Clone size and the V and J calls come from that table; the DNA yielded D and trimming. Here the sample has 350,000 to 400,000 clones; about 91% occur a single time. Of the sample, 1.9% falls within the top ten clones.

The TCR was taken from a person aged 18-60 years who received the Ad26.COV2.S COVID-19 vaccine or a placebo. The material sequenced was peripheral blood, taken in a trial of Ad26.COV2.S vaccine versus placebo. This sequence uses TRBV28 and TRBJ1-5; 7 bases in the middle match TRBD1. CDR3 sequence: CASSHRTGANQPQHF. The nucleotide sequence is given as TGTGCCAGCAGTCACAGGACAGGCGCAAATCAGCCCCAGCATTTT.